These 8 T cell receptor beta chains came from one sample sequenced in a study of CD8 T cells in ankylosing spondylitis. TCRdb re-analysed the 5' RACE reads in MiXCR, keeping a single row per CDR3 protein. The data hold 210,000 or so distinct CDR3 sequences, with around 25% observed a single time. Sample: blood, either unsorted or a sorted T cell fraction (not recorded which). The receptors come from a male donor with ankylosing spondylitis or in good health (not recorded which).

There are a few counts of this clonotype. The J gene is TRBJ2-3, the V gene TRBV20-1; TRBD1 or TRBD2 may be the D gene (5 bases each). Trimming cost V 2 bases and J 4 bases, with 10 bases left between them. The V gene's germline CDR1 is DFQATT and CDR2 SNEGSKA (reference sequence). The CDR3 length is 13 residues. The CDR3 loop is CSARRDRADTQYF. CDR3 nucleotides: TGCAGTGCTAGACGGGACCGGGCAGATACGCAGTATTTT.

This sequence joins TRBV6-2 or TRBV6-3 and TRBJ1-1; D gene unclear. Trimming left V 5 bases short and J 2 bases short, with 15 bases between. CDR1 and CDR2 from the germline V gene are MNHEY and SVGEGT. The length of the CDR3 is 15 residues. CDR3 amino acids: CASSLRGGRNTEAFF. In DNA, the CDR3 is TGTGCCAGCAGTCTGCGGGGAGGTAGAAACACTGAAGCTTTCTTT.

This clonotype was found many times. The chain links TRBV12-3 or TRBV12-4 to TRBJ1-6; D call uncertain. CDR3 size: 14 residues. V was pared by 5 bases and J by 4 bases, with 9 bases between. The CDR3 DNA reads TGTGCCAGCAGTCTCCGGGTGTATAATTCACCCCTCCACTTT. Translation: CASSLRVYNSPLHF.

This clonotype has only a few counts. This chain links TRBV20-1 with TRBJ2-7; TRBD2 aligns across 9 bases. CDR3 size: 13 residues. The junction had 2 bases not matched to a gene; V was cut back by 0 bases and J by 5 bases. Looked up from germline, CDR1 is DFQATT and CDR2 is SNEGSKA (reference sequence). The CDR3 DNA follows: TGCAGTGCTAGAGACGCGGGAGGGGACGAGCAGTACTTC. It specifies CSARDAGGDEQYF.

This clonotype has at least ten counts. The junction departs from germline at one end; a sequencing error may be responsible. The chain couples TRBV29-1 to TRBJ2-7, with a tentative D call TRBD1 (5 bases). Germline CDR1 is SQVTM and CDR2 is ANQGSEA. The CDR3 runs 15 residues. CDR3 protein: CSVEGARDFGAEQYF. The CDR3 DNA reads TGCAGCGTGGAAGGGGCACGAGACTTTGGCGCCGAGCAGTACTTC.

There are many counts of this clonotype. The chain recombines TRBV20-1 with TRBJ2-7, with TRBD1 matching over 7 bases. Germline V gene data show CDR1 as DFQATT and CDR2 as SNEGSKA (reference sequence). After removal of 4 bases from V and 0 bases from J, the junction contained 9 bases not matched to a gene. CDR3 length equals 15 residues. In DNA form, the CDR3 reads TGCAGTGCTACCACCAACAGGGGCCCCTCCTACGAGCAGTACTTC. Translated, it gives CSATTNRGPSYEQYF.

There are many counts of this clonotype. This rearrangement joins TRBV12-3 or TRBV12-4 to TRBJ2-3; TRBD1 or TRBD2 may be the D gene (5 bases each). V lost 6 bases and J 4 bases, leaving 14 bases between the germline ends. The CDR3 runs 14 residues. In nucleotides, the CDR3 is TGTGCCAGCAGGGTTCGAAGAGGGGCAGATACGCAGTATTTT. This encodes CASRVRRGADTQYF.

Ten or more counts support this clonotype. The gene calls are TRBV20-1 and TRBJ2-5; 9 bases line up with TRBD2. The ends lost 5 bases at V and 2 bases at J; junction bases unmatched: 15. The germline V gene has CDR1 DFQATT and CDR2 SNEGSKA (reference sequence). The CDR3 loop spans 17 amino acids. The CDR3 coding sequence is TGCAGTGCTTTCGCTGGGGGTGATAGCGGGAGTCAAGAGACCCAGTACTTC. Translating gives CSAFAGGDSGSQETQYF.